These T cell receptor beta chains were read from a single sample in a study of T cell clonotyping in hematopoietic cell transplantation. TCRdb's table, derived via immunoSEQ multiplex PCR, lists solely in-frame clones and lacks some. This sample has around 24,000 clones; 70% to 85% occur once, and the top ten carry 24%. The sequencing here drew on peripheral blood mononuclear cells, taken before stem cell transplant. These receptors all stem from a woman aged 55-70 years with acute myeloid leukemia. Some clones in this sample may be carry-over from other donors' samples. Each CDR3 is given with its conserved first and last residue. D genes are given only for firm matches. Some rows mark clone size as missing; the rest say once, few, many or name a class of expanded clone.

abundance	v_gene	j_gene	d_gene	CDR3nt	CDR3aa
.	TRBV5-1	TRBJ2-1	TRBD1	TGCGCCAGCAGCTCACAGGGGGCGTACAATGAGCAGTTCTTC	CASSSQGAYNEQFF
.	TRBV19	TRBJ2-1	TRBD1	TGTGCCACCGGGACAGGGGGTTACAATGAGCAGTTCTTC	CATGTGGYNEQFF
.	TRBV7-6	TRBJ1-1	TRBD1	TGTGCCAGCAGTAGGAGACAGGGGGGGAACACTGAAGCTTTCTTT	CASSRRQGGNTEAFF
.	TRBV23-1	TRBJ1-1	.	TGCGCCAGCAGTCAAGAAGGCACTGAAGCTTTCTTT	CASSQEGTEAFF
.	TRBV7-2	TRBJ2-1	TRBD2	TGTGCCAGCAGCTTAGAAGCGGGGCCCGGGGAGCAGTTCTTC	CASSLEAGPGEQFF
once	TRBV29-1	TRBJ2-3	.	TGCAGCGCCATCAAACAGGGGGGGAGCACAGATACGCAGTATTTT	CSAIKQGGSTDTQYF
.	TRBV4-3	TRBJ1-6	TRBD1	TGCGCCAGCAGCCAAGGGACAGGGGGGAATTCACCCCTCCACTTT	CASSQGTGGNSPLHF
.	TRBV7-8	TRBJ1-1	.	TGTGCCAGCAGCTTAGGTACATCTCCTGAAGCTTTCTTT	CASSLGTSPEAFF
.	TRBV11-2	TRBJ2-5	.	TGTGCCAGCAGCTTAGGAGCATCGGTGGGGACCCAGTACTTC	CASSLGASVGTQYF
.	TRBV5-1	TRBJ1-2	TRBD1	TGCGCCAGCAGCTCCTCCCCCGGACAGGGGGCCTATGGCTACACCTTC	CASSSSPGQGAYGYTF
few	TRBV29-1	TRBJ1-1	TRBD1	TGCAGCGTTGGAACAGGGGGCATTAGCGCTGAAGCTTTCTTT	CSVGTGGISAEAFF
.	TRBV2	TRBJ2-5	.	TGTGCCAGCAGGAGCCGACTGGGCGGAGAGACCCAGTACTTC	CASRSRLGGETQYF
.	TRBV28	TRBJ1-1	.	TGTGCCAGCACCGCTCTGAACACTGAAGCTTTCTTT	CASTALNTEAFF
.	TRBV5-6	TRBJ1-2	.	TGTGCCAGCAGCCCAGGGGACGGTAACTATGGCTACACCTTC	CASSPGDGNYGYTF
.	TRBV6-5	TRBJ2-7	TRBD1	TGTGCCAGCAGTAGACAGGGGGCTCTCTACGAGCAGTACTTC	CASSRQGALYEQYF
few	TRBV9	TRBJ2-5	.	TGTGCCAGCAGCCTGGCCAGGGAAGAGACCCAGTACTTC	CASSLAREETQYF
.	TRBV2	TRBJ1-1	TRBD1	TGTGCCAGCATCCCAGGGGGTGTGAACACTGAAGCTTTCTTT	CASIPGGVNTEAFF
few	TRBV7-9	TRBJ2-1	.	TGTGCCAGCAGCTTTTCGACCGGGGCGCTTACCGAGCAGTTCTTC	CASSFSTGALTEQFF
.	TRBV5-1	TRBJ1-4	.	TGCGCCAGCCGACAGGTTACAACTAATGAAAAACTGTTTTTT	CASRQVTTNEKLFF
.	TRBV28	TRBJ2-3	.	TGTGCCAGCAGTTTTCTGTCGGGCACAGATACGCAGTATTTT	CASSFLSGTDTQYF
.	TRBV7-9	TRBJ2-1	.	TGTGCCAGCAGCTTACTAAGGCAGGAGCGACTTTCCTACAATGAGCAGTTCTTC	CASSLLRQERLSYNEQFF
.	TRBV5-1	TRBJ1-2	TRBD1	TGCGCCAGCAGCCGGGACAGGGTAGGGACCTACTATGGCTACACCTTC	CASSRDRVGTYYGYTF
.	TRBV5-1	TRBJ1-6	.	TGCGCCAGCAGCTTGGAGGATTCACCCCTCCACTTT	CASSLEDSPLHF
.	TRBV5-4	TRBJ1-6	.	TGTGCCAGCAGCTTCATTGGGGGGTTTGGCAATTCACCCCTCCACTTT	CASSFIGGFGNSPLHF
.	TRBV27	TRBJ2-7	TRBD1	TGTGCCAGCAGTTTATACTCGGGACAGGGCTCCTACGAGCAGTACTTC	CASSLYSGQGSYEQYF
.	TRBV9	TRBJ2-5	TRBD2	TGTGCCAGCAGCGTAAGATCCGGGACTAGCCTAGAGACCCAGTACTTC	CASSVRSGTSLETQYF
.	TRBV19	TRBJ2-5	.	TGTGCCAGTAGTCAGGCGCGAGAGACCCAGTACTTC	CASSQARETQYF
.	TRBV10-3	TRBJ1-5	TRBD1	TGTGCCATCAGCCCTGGACAGGCAGCCTACCAGCCCCAGCATTTT	CAISPGQAAYQPQHF
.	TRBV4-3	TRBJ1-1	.	TGCGCCAGCAGCCAAGATGGGGGGGGTGAAGCTTTCTTT	CASSQDGGGEAFF
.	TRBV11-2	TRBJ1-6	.	TGTGCCAGCAGCCCAGTAGCCGGTTCACCCCTCCACTTT	CASSPVAGSPLHF
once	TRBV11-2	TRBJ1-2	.	TGTGCCAGCAGCTTCCCCCTTTGGGGCCAACCCGACGGGTATGGCTACACCTTC	CASSFPLWGQPDGYGYTF
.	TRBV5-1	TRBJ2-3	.	TGCGCCAGCAGCTTGGTCGGGGCCAGCACAGATACGCAGTATTTT	CASSLVGASTDTQYF
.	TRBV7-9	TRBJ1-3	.	TGTGCCAGCAGCTTAGGACAGTTTACCTCTGGAAACACCATATATTTT	CASSLGQFTSGNTIYF
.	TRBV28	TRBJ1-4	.	TGTGCCAGCAGATCTCTCGACAGGAATGAAAAACTGTTTTTT	CASRSLDRNEKLFF
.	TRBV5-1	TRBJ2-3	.	TGCGCCAGCAGCTTGGGCAGGGAGAAAGATACGCAGTATTTT	CASSLGREKDTQYF
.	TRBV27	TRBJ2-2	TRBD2	TGTGCCAGCAGTTTATCGGGCTTTCTAGCGGGCTACACCGGGGAGCTGTTTTTT	CASSLSGFLAGYTGELFF
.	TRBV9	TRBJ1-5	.	TGTGCCAGCAGCGTAGATAGGGAGAATCAGCCCCAGCATTTT	CASSVDRENQPQHF
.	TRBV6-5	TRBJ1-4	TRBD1	TGTGCCAGCAGCCCCGGGACAGCATTTGAAAAACTGTTTTTT	CASSPGTAFEKLFF
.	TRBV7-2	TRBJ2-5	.	TGTGCCAGCAGCCCAACAAGAGAGACCCAGTACTTC	CASSPTRETQYF
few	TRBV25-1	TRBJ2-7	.	TGTGCCAGCAGCCTATACTCCGAGCAGTACTTC	CASSLYSEQYF